This TCR beta chain appears in the sequencing data of a study of identifying expanded T cells in peripheral blood. Germline-derived CDR1 and CDR2 are MGHDK and SYGVNS. Trimming removed 8 bases from V and 0 bases from J; junction bases left unmatched: 6. The CDR3 is made up of 14 amino acids. The method was immunoSEQ multiplex PCR; TCRdb's version includes in-frame clones alone and lacks a portion of them. Of 130,000 or so clones in the sample, roughly 84% are singletons; the top ten hold 2.5% to 3.5%. The V gene is TRBV25-1, the J gene TRBJ2-5; 7 bases agree with TRBD2. The TCR sequence derives from a person aged 18-70 years in good health. Material: blood. CDR3 sequence (DNA): TGTGCCAGCCAAGCGGGACTTTACCAAGAGACCCAGTACTTC. Protein sequence: CASQAGLYQETQYF.